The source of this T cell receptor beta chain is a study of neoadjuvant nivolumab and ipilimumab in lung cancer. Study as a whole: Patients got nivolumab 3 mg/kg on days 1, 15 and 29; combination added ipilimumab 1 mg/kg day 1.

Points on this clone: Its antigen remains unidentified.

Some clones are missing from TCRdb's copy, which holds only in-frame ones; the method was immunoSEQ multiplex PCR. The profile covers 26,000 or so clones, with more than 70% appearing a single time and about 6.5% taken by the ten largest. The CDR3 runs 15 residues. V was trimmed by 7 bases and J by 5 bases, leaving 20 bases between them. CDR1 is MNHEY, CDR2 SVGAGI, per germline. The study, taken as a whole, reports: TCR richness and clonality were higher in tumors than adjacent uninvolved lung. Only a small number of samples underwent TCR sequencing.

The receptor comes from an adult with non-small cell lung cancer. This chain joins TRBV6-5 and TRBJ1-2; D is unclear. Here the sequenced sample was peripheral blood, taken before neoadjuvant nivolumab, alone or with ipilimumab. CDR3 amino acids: CASTTGPEQKYGYTF. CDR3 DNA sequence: TGTGCCAGCACCACCGGGCCAGAACAGAAGTATGGCTACACCTTC.